This T cell receptor beta chain was recorded in a study of T cells after yellow fever vaccination. General observations from the study: Post-booster reappearance was seen for most primary-vaccination clones (about 96% CD4, around 90% CD8).

In its sample, this clonotype was seen many times. What it recognizes is unknown. UMIs were added to TCR cDNA along with a universal primer site when it was made by 5'RACE template switching. MiXCR was run by TCRdb on the 5' RACE reads, yielding one entry per CDR3 protein. The sample lists 350,000 to 450,000 distinct CDR3 sequences; 6.2% were seen once. V lost 6 bases and J lost 4, with 12 bases in between. Germline V gene lookup returns CDR1 SEHNR and CDR2 FQNEAQ (reference sequence). The CDR3 runs 13 residues. The sequence was obtained from a young man who received the YFV17D yellow fever vaccine. The input for sequencing was PBMCs, taken 5 days after the yellow fever booster vaccination. The chain uses TRBV7-9 and TRBJ2-5; D gene unclear. CDR3 in DNA: TGTGCCAGCAGACCGCCGGCGCGAGAGACCCAGTACTTC. It encodes CASRPPARETQYF.